This T cell receptor beta chain is drawn from a study of multiple sclerosis patients with progressive multifocal leukoencephalopathy. The study, taken as a whole, reports: TRBV and TRBJ usage showed no common pattern when PML developed. Whether JC virus or general immunocompromise explains the findings remained unclear.

This CDR3 spans 12 amino acids. Per germline, CDR1 MNHEY and CDR2 SVGAGI. The assay was run at survey level. Repertoires were generated with immunoSEQ multiplex PCR, while TCRdb's copy carries only in-frame clones and drops some. The sample includes under 40,000 clones, about 91% of them seen just once. Time point noted: before natalizumab initiation. Every listed patient previously received interferon beta; all PML patients were women. Worth noting for this clone: Antigen unknown.

The receptor was derived from a human donor with multiple sclerosis. The chain recombines TRBV6-5 with TRBJ2-5; a possible D gene is TRBD1 (6 bases). Judging by the DNA end, TRBJ2-7 fits better; the J call may be wrong. Input material: PBMCs. Here the CDR3 DNA reads TGTGCCAGCAGCCTAACAGGGAACGAGCAGTACTTC. As protein: CASSLTGNEQYF.